The table lists the clone carrying this TCR beta chain with many counts. Its target is not known. TCR beta cDNA was reverse-transcribed from about 0.45 ug of total RNA. The reaction used a constant-region primer and ProtoScript II reverse transcriptase. Slightly modified ARM-PCR served as the procedure for the TCR beta libraries. These libraries came from three rounds of nested multiplex PCR. Both of the initial two PCR rounds ran for roughly 10 cycles and employed TRBV1-TRBV30 forward primers alongside a C-beta reverse primer. TCRdb redid the calling of the multiplex PCR reads with MiXCR, one entry per CDR3 protein. The sample yields around 88,000 distinct CDR3 sequences, about 73% seen once. The sample belongs to a study of tumor-infiltrating lymphocytes in primary liver carcinoma. General study points: Whereas tumor region pairs overlapped more, tumor-adjacent and tumor-blood pairs overlapped less.

Joint extraction of RNA and DNA used 20-30 mg of bulk tissue that was unsorted. Subjects presented with primary liver carcinoma managed by surgical resection. Germline assignment: CDR1 SQVTM and CDR2 ANQGSEA. The CDR3 contains 14 residues. The ends lost 4 bases at V and 4 bases at J; junction bases unmatched: 9. This sequence was found in a man aged 35 to 55 with primary liver carcinoma and hepatitis B virus infection. V is TRBV29-1 and J is TRBJ1-1; TRBD1 aligns across 7 bases. Material: tumor-adjacent normal liver tissue. The CDR3 spells CSVVGEAGGTEAFF. The CDR3 DNA reads as TGCAGCGTTGTCGGTGAGGCAGGGGGCACTGAAGCTTTCTTT.